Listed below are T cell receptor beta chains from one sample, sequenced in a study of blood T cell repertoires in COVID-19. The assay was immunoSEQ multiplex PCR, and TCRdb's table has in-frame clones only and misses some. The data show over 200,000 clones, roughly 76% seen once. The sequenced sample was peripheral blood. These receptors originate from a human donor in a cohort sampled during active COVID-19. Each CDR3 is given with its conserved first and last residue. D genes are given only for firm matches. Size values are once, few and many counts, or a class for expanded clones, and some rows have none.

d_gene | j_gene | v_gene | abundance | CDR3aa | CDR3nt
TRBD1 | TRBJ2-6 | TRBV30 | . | CAWSVWRTGGGGRETAGANVLTF | TGTGCCTGGAGTGTATGGAGGACAGGGGGCGGCGGAAGGGAAACTGCCGGGGCCAACGTCCTGACTTTC
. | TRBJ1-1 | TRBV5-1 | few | CASSLASVTEAFF | TGCGCCAGCAGCTTGGCCTCAGTCACTGAAGCTTTCTTT
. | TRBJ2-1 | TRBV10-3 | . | CAIRGGMGVNEQFF | TGTGCCATCAGGGGCGGGATGGGCGTAAATGAGCAGTTCTTC
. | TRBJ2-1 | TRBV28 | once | CASSFPTPSSPSSYNEQFF | TGTGCCAGCAGTTTCCCGACTCCTTCAAGCCCTAGCTCCTACAATGAGCAGTTCTTC
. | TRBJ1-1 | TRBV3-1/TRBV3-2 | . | CASSHSDGTNTEAFF | TGTGCCAGCAGCCACTCGGACGGGACAAACACTGAAGCTTTCTTT
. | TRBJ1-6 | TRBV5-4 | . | CASSLGGLNNSPLHF | TGTGCCAGCAGCTTGGGGGGGCTGAATAATTCACCCCTCCACTTT
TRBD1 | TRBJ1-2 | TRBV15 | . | CATSRDTGEAGYTF | TGTGCCACCAGCAGAGATACAGGGGAGGCTGGCTACACCTTC
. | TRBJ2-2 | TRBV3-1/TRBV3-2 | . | CASSQRTNTGELFF | TGTGCCAGCAGCCAACGGACTAACACCGGGGAGCTGTTTTTT
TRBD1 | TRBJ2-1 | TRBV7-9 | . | CASSGTGVYNEQFF | TGTGCCAGCAGCGGGACAGGGGTCTACAATGAGCAGTTCTTC
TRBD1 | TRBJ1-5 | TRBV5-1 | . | CASSQGENNQPQHF | TGCGCCAGCAGCCAGGGGGAGAACAATCAGCCCCAGCATTTT
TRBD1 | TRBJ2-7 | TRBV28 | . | CATMQGAYEQYF | TGTGCCACCATGCAGGGGGCCTACGAGCAGTACTTC
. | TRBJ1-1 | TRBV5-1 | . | CASSSREVKTEAFF | TGCGCCAGCAGCTCCAGGGAAGTCAAAACTGAAGCTTTCTTT
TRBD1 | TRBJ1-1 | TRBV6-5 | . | CASSRTGGREAFF | TGTGCCAGCAGTCGGACAGGGGGCCGTGAAGCTTTCTTT
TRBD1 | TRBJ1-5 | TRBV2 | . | CASTPDRVSNQPQHF | TGTGCCAGCACCCCGGACAGGGTTAGCAATCAGCCCCAGCATTTT
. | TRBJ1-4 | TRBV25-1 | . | CASSNYRDTNEKLFF | TGTGCCAGCAGTAACTACCGGGATACTAATGAAAAACTGTTTTTT
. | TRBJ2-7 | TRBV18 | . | CASSPPPQGGEQYF | TGTGCCAGCTCACCACCCCCCCAGGGGGGCGAGCAGTACTTC
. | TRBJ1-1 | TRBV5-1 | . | CASSSRVGTEAFF | TGCGCCAGCAGCTCGAGGGTGGGCACTGAAGCTTTCTTT
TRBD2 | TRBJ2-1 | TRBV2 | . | CASFREGRGNEQFF | TGTGCCAGCTTTCGGGAGGGGCGAGGCAATGAGCAGTTCTTC
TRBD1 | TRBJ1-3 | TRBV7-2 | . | CASSGTGGLSGNTIYF | TGTGCCAGCTCCGGGACAGGGGGTTTGTCTGGAAACACCATATATTTT
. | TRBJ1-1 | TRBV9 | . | CASSVVERGSEAFF | TGTGCCAGCAGCGTAGTTGAAAGGGGGTCTGAAGCTTTCTTT
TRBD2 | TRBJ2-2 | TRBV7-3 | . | CASSLYLAGGELFF | TGTGCCAGCAGCTTATATCTAGCGGGAGGGGAGCTGTTTTTT
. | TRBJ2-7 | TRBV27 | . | CASSFLRGEGLYEQYF | TGTGCCAGCAGTTTCCTCAGGGGTGAAGGGCTCTACGAGCAGTACTTC
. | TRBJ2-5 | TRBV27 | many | CASSFGSPQETQYF | TGTGCCAGCAGTTTTGGTAGCCCGCAAGAGACCCAGTACTTC
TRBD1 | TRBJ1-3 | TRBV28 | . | CASSSGGLGNTIYF | TGTGCCAGCAGTTCAGGGGGCCTCGGAAACACCATATATTTT
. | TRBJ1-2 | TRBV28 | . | CASSFAGPYGYTF | TGTGCCAGCAGTTTTGCAGGGCCCTATGGCTACACCTTC
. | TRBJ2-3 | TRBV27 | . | CALDGGVDTQYF | TGTGCTTTGGACGGAGGGGTAGATACGCAGTATTTT
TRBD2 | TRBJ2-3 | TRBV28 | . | CAGGTSGSPGTDTQYF | TGTGCCGGTGGGACTAGCGGGAGCCCGGGCACAGATACGCAGTATTTT
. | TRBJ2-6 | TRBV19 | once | CASSMGGRRSGANVLTF | TGTGCCAGTAGTATGGGGGGACGGCGCTCTGGGGCCAACGTCCTGACTTTC
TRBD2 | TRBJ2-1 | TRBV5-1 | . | CASSLVSGLADLNEQFF | TGCGCCAGCAGCTTGGTTTCGGGACTAGCGGATCTCAATGAGCAGTTCTTC
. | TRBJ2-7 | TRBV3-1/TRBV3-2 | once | CASSQAGTPFEQYF | TGTGCCAGCAGCCAAGCCGGGACTCCTTTCGAGCAGTACTTC
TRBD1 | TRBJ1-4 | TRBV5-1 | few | CASSLWDRSNEKLFF | TGCGCCAGCAGCTTGTGGGACAGGAGTAATGAAAAACTGTTTTTT
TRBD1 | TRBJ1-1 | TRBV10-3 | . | CAIRDRGNTEAFF | TGTGCCATCAGGGACAGGGGAAACACTGAAGCTTTCTTT
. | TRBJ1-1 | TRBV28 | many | CASSLVGAGTEAFF | TGTGCCAGCAGTTTGGTGGGGGCCGGCACTGAAGCTTTCTTT
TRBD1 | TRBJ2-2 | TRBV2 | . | CASSEAPGQSGELFF | TGTGCCAGCAGTGAAGCCCCGGGACAGTCCGGGGAGCTGTTTTTT
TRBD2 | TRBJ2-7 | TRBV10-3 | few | CAISEGTSVYYEQYF | TGTGCCATCAGTGAAGGGACTAGCGTTTACTACGAGCAGTACTTC
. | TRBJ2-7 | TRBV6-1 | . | CASSEEQGFSYEQYF | TGTGCCAGCAGTGAAGAACAGGGATTCTCCTACGAGCAGTACTTC
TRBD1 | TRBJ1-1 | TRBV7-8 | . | CASSFSVRGASLIQENTEAFF | TGTGCCAGCAGCTTCTCCGTCAGGGGGGCGTCCCTGATACAGGAGAACACTGAAGCTTTCTTT
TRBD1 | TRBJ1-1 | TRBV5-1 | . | CASSLAGGLNTEAFF | TGCGCCAGCAGCTTGGCAGGGGGCCTGAACACTGAAGCTTTCTTT
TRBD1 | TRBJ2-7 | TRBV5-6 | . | CASSLAGQAIYEQYF | TGTGCCAGCAGCTTGGCCGGACAGGCGATCTACGAGCAGTACTTC
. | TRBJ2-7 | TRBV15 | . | CATSSGRVGTYEQYF | TGTGCCACCAGCAGTGGGCGGGTCGGGACCTACGAGCAGTACTTC
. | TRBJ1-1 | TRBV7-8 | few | CASSSLGRPPNTEAFF | TGTGCCAGCAGCTCCCTGGGGCGGCCTCCAAACACTGAAGCTTTCTTT
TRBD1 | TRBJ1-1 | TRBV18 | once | CASSPAGGETEAFF | TGTGCCAGCTCACCCGCAGGGGGCGAAACTGAAGCTTTCTTT
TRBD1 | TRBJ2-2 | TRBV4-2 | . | CASSQASGQGLAGELFF | TGTGCCAGCAGCCAAGCTAGCGGACAGGGGTTAGCCGGGGAGCTGTTTTTT
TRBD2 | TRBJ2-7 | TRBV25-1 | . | CASSVAGLASEQYF | TGTGCCAGCAGTGTTGCGGGACTAGCAAGCGAGCAGTACTTC
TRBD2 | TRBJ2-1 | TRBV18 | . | CASSPGLAGGGEQFF | TGTGCCAGCTCACCCGGACTAGCGGGAGGGGGTGAGCAGTTCTTC
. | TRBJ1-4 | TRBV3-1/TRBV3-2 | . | CASSQVRQGGLFF | TGTGCCAGCAGCCAAGTAAGACAAGGAGGTCTGTTTTTT
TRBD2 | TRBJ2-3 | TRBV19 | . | CASSDSGRASTDTQYF | TGTGCCAGTAGCGATAGCGGGAGGGCCAGCACAGATACGCAGTATTTT
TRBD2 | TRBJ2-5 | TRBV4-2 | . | CASSQDTGLAETQYF | TGTGCCAGCAGCCAAGACACCGGACTAGCCGAGACCCAGTACTTC
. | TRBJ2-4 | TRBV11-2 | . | CASSLVGGKNIQYF | TGTGCCAGCAGCTTAGTGGGGGGCAAAAACATTCAGTACTTC
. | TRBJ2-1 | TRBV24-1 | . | CATSDQDNEQFF | TGTGCCACCAGTGACCAGGATAATGAGCAGTTCTTC